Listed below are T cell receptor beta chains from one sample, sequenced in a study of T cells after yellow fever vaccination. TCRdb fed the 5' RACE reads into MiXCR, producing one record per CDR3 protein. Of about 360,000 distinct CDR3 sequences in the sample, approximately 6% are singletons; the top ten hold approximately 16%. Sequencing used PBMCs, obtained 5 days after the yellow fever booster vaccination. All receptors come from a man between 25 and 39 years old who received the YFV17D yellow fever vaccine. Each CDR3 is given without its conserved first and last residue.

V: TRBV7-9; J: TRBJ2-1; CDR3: ASSADARVEQF
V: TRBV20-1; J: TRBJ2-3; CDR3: SATPPGLAGFADTQY
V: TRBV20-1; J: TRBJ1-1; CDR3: SARSTWATEAF
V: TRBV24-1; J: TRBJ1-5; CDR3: ATSRSRKGQPQH
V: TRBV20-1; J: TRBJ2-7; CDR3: CAGNLDGAYEQY
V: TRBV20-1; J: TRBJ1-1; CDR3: SAVWDRNTEAF
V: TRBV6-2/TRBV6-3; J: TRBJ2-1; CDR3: ASSRQGNYNEQF
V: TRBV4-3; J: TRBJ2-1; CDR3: ASSQEPGTGADNEQF
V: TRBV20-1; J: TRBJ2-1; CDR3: SATRSSGPIGGYEQF
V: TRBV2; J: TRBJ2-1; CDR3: ASSSVYNEQF
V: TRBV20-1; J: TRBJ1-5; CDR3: SASDSQNQPQH
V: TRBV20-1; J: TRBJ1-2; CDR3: SAPPQELYGYT
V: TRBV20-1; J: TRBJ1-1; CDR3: SAIEGASRVNTEAF
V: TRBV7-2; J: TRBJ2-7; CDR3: ASSQELAGGAEQY
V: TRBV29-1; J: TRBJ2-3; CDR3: SGTGTSSNTQY
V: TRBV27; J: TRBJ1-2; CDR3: ASSLGNRGTLYGYT
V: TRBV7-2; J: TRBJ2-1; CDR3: ASSLTSGGGYNEQF